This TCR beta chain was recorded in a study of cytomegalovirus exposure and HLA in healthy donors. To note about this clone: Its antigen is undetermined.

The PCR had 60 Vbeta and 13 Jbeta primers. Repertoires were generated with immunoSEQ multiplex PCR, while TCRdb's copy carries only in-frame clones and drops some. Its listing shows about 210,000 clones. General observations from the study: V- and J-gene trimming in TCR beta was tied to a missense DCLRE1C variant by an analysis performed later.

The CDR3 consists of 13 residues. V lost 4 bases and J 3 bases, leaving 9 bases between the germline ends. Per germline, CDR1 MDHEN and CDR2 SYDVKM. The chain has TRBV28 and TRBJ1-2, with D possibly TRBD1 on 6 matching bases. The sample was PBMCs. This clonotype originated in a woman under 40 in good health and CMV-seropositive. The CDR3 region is CASSSQGYYGYTF. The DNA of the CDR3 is TGTGCCAGCAGTTCTCAGGGGTACTATGGCTACACCTTC.